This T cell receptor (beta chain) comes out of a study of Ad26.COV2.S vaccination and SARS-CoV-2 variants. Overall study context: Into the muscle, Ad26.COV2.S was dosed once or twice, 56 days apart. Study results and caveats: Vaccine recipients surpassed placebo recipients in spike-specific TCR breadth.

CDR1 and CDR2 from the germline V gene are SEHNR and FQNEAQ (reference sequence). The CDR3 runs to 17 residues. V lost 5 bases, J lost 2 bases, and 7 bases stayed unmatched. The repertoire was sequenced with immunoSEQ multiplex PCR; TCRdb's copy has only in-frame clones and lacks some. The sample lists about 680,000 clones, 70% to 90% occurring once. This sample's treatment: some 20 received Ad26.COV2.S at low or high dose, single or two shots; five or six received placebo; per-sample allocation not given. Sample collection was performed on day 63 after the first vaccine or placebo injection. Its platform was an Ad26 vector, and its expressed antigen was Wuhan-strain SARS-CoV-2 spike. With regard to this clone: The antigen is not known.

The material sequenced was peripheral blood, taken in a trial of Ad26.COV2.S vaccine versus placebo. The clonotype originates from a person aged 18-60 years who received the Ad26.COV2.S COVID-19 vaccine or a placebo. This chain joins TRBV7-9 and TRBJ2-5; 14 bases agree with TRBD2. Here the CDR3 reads CASSPRTSGGSQETQYF. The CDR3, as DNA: TGTGCCAGCAGCCCCAGGACTAGCGGGGGGTCGCAAGAGACCCAGTACTTC.